This TCR beta chain was recovered during a study of T cell repertoires in cytomegalovirus infection. Study results and limitations: Frequencies of public TCR beta families were cumulated, and this identified carriers of CMV plus the relevant HLA. Dominating the ex vivo response were TCR beta clonotypes that were CMV-specific and HLA-C-restricted.

This clonotype was seen many times. Its antigen is still unknown. Trimming at V came to 3 bases and at J to 4 bases, leaving 6 bases not matched to a gene. This CDR3 spans 15 amino acids. Per germline, CDR1 SGHTA and CDR2 FQGNSA. TCRdb reprocessed the reads via MiXCR and lists one record per CDR3 protein. The sample lists 200,000 to 300,000 distinct CDR3 sequences, about 12% occurring once. This clonotype was obtained from a human donor in good health (CMV status not recorded). Some clones in this sample may be carry-over from other donors' samples. Sequencing was done on a sample of PBMCs. The chain links TRBV7-2 to TRBJ1-2, with TRBD1 matching over 9 bases. The CDR3 protein is CASSFYRTGAYGYTF. The CDR3, as DNA: TGTGCCAGCAGCTTCTACCGGACAGGGGCCTATGGCTACACCTTC.